One and the same sample provided the 30 T cell receptor beta chains below, sequenced in a study of STAT5B mutations in CD4+ large granular lymphocyte leukemia. Assay: immunoSEQ multiplex PCR; the TCRdb copy retains only in-frame clones and omits some. The data contain about 48,000 clones, under 80% of them singletons. Specimen: CD4+ T cells from blood buffy coats. These receptor sequences come from a human donor in good health.

This clone was counted only a few times. The rearrangement joins TRBV5-8 to TRBJ1-6, with a weak D call TRBD1 (6 bases). CDR1 is SGHTS and CDR2 is YDEGEE in the germline V gene. Trimming stripped 7 bases from V and 1 base from J, with 12 bases between. This CDR3 contains 15 residues. The CDR3 loop is CASVLQGSYNSPLHF. In nucleotides, the CDR3 is TGTGCCAGCGTACTGCAGGGGTCCTATAATTCACCCCTCCACTTT.

This clone turned up a few times. The chain employs TRBV5-4 and TRBJ2-7, with D uncertain. Germline CDR1 reads SGHNT; CDR2 reads YYREEE (reference sequence). This CDR3 has 14 amino acids. V lost 4 bases to trimming and J lost 0 bases, with 11 bases between them. The CDR3 spells CASSRGDGSYEQYF. The DNA for the CDR3 is TGTGCCAGCAGCCGAGGTGACGGCTCCTACGAGCAGTACTTC.

Concerning this clone itself: Other DNA variants within this sample encode the same CDR3. The chain uses TRBV5-1 and TRBJ2-1, with 15 bases fitting TRBD2. The CDR3 contains 17 residues. Germline assignment: CDR1 SGHRS and CDR2 YFSETQ. The junction had 6 bases not matched to a gene; V was cut back by 1 base and J by 7 bases. The CDR3 coding sequence is TGCGCCAGCAGCTTGCGGACTAGCGGGGGGGCATTGAATGAGCAGTTCTTC. It codes for CASSLRTSGGALNEQFF.

The chain has TRBV2 and TRBJ2-7; D not resolved. The CDR3 runs 12 residues. V was shortened by 5 bases and J by 0 bases, with 5 bases between the two germline ends. The germline gives CDR1 SNHLY, CDR2 FYNNEI. CDR3 sequence reads: CASSTNSYEQYF. Here the CDR3 DNA reads TGTGCCAGCAGTACCAACTCCTACGAGCAGTACTTC.

The CDR3: CASSGRSGSGTEAFF. The CDR3 coding sequence is TGTGCCAGCAGTGGTCGCTCGGGGTCCGGCACTGAAGCTTTCTTT. This chain joins TRBV6-1 and TRBJ1-1; D is uncertain. Trimming left V 4 bases short and J 4 bases short, with 16 bases between. Germline V gene data show CDR1 as MNHNS and CDR2 as SASEGT. The CDR3 has 15 amino acids.

The gene calls are TRBV19 and TRBJ2-1; D may be TRBD1 (6 bases). The CDR3 runs 14 residues. Between the trimmed V and J ends, which lost 8 bases and 4 bases, there was a span of 15 bases. Germline V lookup: CDR1 LNHDA, CDR2 SQIVND (reference sequence). CDR3 sequence (DNA): TGTGCCAGTCGGGTCCAGGGGTTTTACAATGAGCAGTTCTTC. Protein product: CASRVQGFYNEQFF.

The chain employs TRBV5-6 and TRBJ1-1; TRBD1 might be the D (6 bases). CDR3 length: 13 residues. The germline V gene has CDR1 SGHDT and CDR2 YYEEEE. The germline V and J ends were trimmed by 0 bases and 12 bases, with 15 bases remaining between them. CDR3 nucleotide sequence: TGTGCCAGCAGCTTGGGACAGGCTGTGAGGACTTTCTTT. Residues: CASSLGQAVRTFF.

This clone has more than one count but fewer than ten. The chain recombines TRBV27 with TRBJ1-6; D is unresolved. V was pared by 3 bases and J by 8 bases, with 8 bases between. This CDR3 has 13 amino acids. Germline V CDR1 and CDR2: MNHEY, SMNVEV (reference sequence). DNA of the CDR3: TGTGCCAGCAGTTTTAACAAAGATTCACCCCTCCACTTT. Translating gives CASSFNKDSPLHF.

J is TRBJ2-5 and V is TRBV19; D ambiguous. The DNA end is more similar to TRBJ2-7, so the J call may be wrong. The germline V gene encodes CDR1 LNHDA and CDR2 SQIVND (reference sequence). There are 11 residues in the CDR3. CDR3 in amino acids: CASSIRGEQYF. CDR3 bases: TGTGCCAGTAGTATCCGCGGCGAGCAGTACTTC.

This clone showed up just a few times. The chain has TRBV28 and TRBJ1-6; the D is unclear. CDR1 is MDHEN and CDR2 is SYDVKM in the germline V gene. There are 12 residues in the CDR3. Trimming shortened V by 2 bases and J by 10 bases, and 6 bases separated the two germline ends. CDR3 sequence (DNA): TGTGCCAGCAGTTTAGTTCCCTCACCCCTCCACTTT. Translation gives CASSLVPSPLHF.

V gene TRBV18 combines with J gene TRBJ2-1; no definite D call. V was trimmed by 0 bases and J by 0 bases, leaving 6 bases between them. The CDR3 sequence is 15 residues long. Germline V gene sequence: CDR1 KGHSH, CDR2 LQKENI. The CDR3 loop is CASSPPPSSYNEQFF. As DNA, the CDR3 is TGTGCCAGCTCACCACCTCCGAGCTCCTACAATGAGCAGTTCTTC.

J is TRBJ2-5 and V is TRBV29-1, with D perhaps being TRBD1 or TRBD2 (5 bases each). The germline V gene has CDR1 SQVTM and CDR2 ANQGSEA. The CDR3 is made up of 13 amino acids. The ends were cut back, 6 bases at V and 1 base at J, with 12 bases in the middle. CDR3 nucleotides: TGCAGCGTACTTAGGGGAGTCCAAGAGACCCAGTACTTC. Protein: CSVLRGVQETQYF.

The J gene is TRBJ1-6, the V gene TRBV27; D ambiguous. The V end was cut by 0 bases, the J end by 6 bases, with 6 bases between. Germline V CDR1 and CDR2: MNHEY, SMNVEV (reference sequence). The CDR3 contains 14 residues. The CDR3 DNA is TGTGCCAGCAGTTTATCCGTTGTTAATTCACCCCTCCACTTT. Its protein product is CASSLSVVNSPLHF.

The CDR3 loop reads CASSQGLWGGYEQYF. CDR3 sequence (DNA): TGTGCCAGCAGCCAGGGGTTGTGGGGTGGCTACGAGCAGTACTTC. The rearrangement links TRBV4-2 to TRBJ2-7; D is unclear. Trimming shortened V by 3 bases and J by 3 bases, and 15 bases separated the two germline ends. The CDR3 extends over 15 amino acids. Germline values: CDR1 LGHNA, CDR2 YNFKEQ.

This rearrangement joins TRBV5-1 to TRBJ2-3; no firm D call. V lost 2 bases, J lost 0 bases, and 1 base lay in between. Germline V CDR1 and CDR2: SGHRS, YFSETQ. The CDR3 contains 12 residues. Here the CDR3 DNA reads TGCGCCAGCAGCTTTAGCACAGATACGCAGTATTTT. Translation gives CASSFSTDTQYF. Supplemented by reference TRBV5-1 and TRBJ2-3, the full variable domain reads KAGVTQTPRYLIKTRGQQVTLSCSPISGHRSVSWYQQTPGQGLQFLFEYFSETQRNKGNFPGRFSGRQFSNSRSEMNVSTLELGDSALYLCASSFSTDTQYFGPGTRLTVL.

The chain recombines TRBV7-8 with TRBJ1-3, with 7 positions matching TRBD1. This CDR3 region has 15 residues. The germline gives CDR1 SGHVS, CDR2 FQNEAQ. Trimming removed 1 base from V and 4 bases from J; junction bases left unmatched: 4. The CDR3 bases are TGTGCCAGCAGCTTAGAACAGGGGCGCGGAAACACCATATATTTT. Protein: CASSLEQGRGNTIYF.

V gene TRBV6-6 combines with J gene TRBJ2-2, with D perhaps being TRBD1 or TRBD2 (7 bases each). The V gene's germline CDR1 is MNHNY and CDR2 SVGAGI (reference sequence). V gave up 10 bases and J gave up 5 bases, with 17 bases separating them. The length of the CDR3 is 14 residues. Here the CDR3 DNA reads TGTGCCACCAGAGGCAGGGGGGGGACCGGGGAGCTGTTTTTT. Amino acids: CATRGRGGTGELFF.

This clone appeared once. This chain links TRBV21-1 with TRBJ1-1. TRBV21-1 is termed a pseudogene. The CDR3 length is 20 residues. For the CDR3, the DNA is TGTGCCAGCTTCTTGACACAATTTCATAACAGACGGGGGATGAACACTGAAGCTTTCTTT. It codes for CASFLTQFHNRRGMNTEAFF.

The V call is TRBV2, the J call TRBJ1-1; D gene ambiguous. Deletions cut 1 base from V and 5 bases from J, with 8 bases between. The CDR3 is 13 amino acids. Germline V lookup: CDR1 SNHLY, CDR2 FYNNEI. CDR3 amino acids: CASSEEVRTEAFF. The DNA for the CDR3 is TGTGCCAGCAGTGAAGAGGTGAGGACTGAAGCTTTCTTT. Drawing the rest from reference TRBV2 and TRBJ1-1, the complete variable domain is EPEVTQTPSHQVTQMGQEVILRCVPISNHLYFYWYRQILGQKVEFLVSFYNNEISEKSEIFDDQFSVERPDGSNFTLKIRSTKLEDSAMYFCASSEEVRTEAFFGQGTRLTVV.

In its sample, this clone was seen a few times. This rearrangement joins TRBV19 to TRBJ1-5; TRBD1 might be the D (5 bases). The CDR3 totals 15 residues. The germline V gene has CDR1 LNHDA and CDR2 SQIVND (reference sequence). Trimming took off 1 base at V and 7 bases at J, with 14 bases between the two ends. The CDR3 loop reads CASSIVYGGAQPQHF. CDR3 coding DNA: TGTGCCAGTAGTATAGTATATGGGGGTGCGCAGCCCCAGCATTTT.

This clone was recorded once. This chain uses TRBV6-5 with TRBJ1-1; D is undetermined. The V end was cut by 0 bases, the J end by 7 bases, with 15 bases between. Germline V lookup: CDR1 MNHEY, CDR2 SVGAGI. This CDR3 comprises 15 residues. The CDR3 loop is CASSYSTSGPYEAFF. CDR3 sequence (DNA): TGTGCCAGCAGTTACTCGACGTCCGGCCCTTATGAAGCTTTCTTT.

The CDR3 here is CASRTGKDTQYF. In DNA, the CDR3 is TGTGCCAGCAGGACAGGGAAGGATACGCAGTATTTT. The chain is built from TRBV6-5 and TRBJ2-3; 7 positions agree with TRBD1. CDR3 size: 12 residues. Germline trimming cut 6 bases from V and 6 bases from J; bases unmatched to any gene: 3. Germline V gene lookup returns CDR1 MNHEY and CDR2 SVGAGI.

This clone was picked up a small number of times. Other DNA sequences from this sample encode an identical CDR3 as well. This chain links TRBV6-5 with TRBJ2-1, with D unclear. V lost 3 bases and J lost 7, with 4 bases in between. The CDR3 covers 11 residues. The V gene's germline CDR1 is MNHEY and CDR2 SVGAGI. The CDR3 loop is CASSYKNEQFF. CDR3 DNA sequence: TGTGCCAGCAGTTATAAGAATGAGCAGTTCTTC.

V usage is TRBV10-3 and J usage is TRBJ1-5; TRBD1 is a possible D gene (5 bases). Germline V CDR1 and CDR2: ENHRY, SYGVKD. The CDR3 has 17 residues. Trimming took 1 base from V and 2 from J, leaving 15 bases between them. DNA for the CDR3: TGTGCCATCAGTGAGTTTTTACAGGTGGATGGCAATCAGCCCCAGCATTTT. Amino acid sequence: CAISEFLQVDGNQPQHF.

This chain uses TRBV19 with TRBJ1-5; 7 nucleotides align to TRBD1. V shed 4 bases, J shed 6 bases, and the junction held 9 bases outside the gene matches. The CDR3 runs to 15 residues. CDR1 LNHDA and CDR2 SQIVND come from the germline V gene (reference sequence). The CDR3 region has the DNA TGTGCCAGTAGTACATGGGACAGTCTTGTTCAGCCCCAGCATTTT. Translated, it gives CASSTWDSLVQPQHF.

This chain's CDR3 is CASSEFGRGPDEKLFF. The CDR3 DNA reads as TGTGCCAGCAGCGAATTTGGAAGGGGGCCGGATGAAAAACTGTTTTTT. The V gene is TRBV13, the J gene TRBJ1-4, with 7 bases identical to TRBD1. This CDR3 is built from 16 residues. With 5 bases clipped from V and 6 bases from J, the junction kept 12 bases outside the gene matches. Germline V gives CDR1 PRHDT, CDR2 FYEKMQ (reference sequence).

V gene TRBV19 combines with J gene TRBJ2-2, with TRBD1 matching over 9 bases. Germline V gives CDR1 LNHDA, CDR2 SQIVND (reference sequence). The CDR3 sequence is 15 residues long. Unmatched junction bases numbered 3, after V lost 5 bases and J lost 2 bases. CDR3: CASSPTGGNTGELFF. The CDR3 DNA reads TGTGCCAGTAGTCCAACAGGGGGCAACACCGGGGAGCTGTTTTTT.

This clone showed up just once. The CDR3: CASSLIGGQETQYF. As DNA, the CDR3 is TGCGCCAGCAGCTTGATCGGGGGCCAAGAGACCCAGTACTTC. The chain recombines TRBV5-1 with TRBJ2-5; D possibly corresponds to TRBD2 (6 bases). The germline V gene has CDR1 SGHRS and CDR2 YFSETQ. V gave up 1 base and J gave up 1 base, with 8 bases separating them. CDR3 length equals 14 residues.

This rearrangement joins TRBV5-1 to TRBJ1-4; 7 nucleotides agree with TRBD1. The V segment lost 3 bases and the J segment 5 bases; nucleotides outside the gene matches: 4. The V gene's germline CDR1 is SGHRS and CDR2 YFSETQ. There are 14 residues in the CDR3. CDR3 protein: CASSSGQANEKLFF. CDR3 in DNA: TGCGCCAGCAGCTCCGGACAGGCCAATGAAAAACTGTTTTTT.

The chain uses TRBV2 and TRBJ1-5; D remains unclear. Trimming pared 2 bases from V and 1 base from J, leaving 9 bases between. CDR1 and CDR2 (germline): SNHLY, FYNNEI. CDR3 length: 15 residues. CDR3: CASSEQGASNQPQHF. CDR3 in DNA: TGTGCCAGCAGTGAACAAGGAGCAAGCAATCAGCCCCAGCATTTT.